This passage covers 32 T cell receptor beta chains from one sample sequenced in a study of TET2 disruption in CD19-targeted CAR T cells. No antigen has been identified for these receptors. Sequenced by immunoSEQ multiplex PCR; TCRdb stores in-frame clones only, minus some. Across about 30,000 clones, the top ten clones capture less than 2% of the sample. As for treatment: autologous CTL019 cells: CD19 CAR with 4-1BB and CD3 zeta domains. Sequenced material: CD8- CAR+ T cells sorted from cultured blood T cells, taken for CD19 CAR T cell therapy. The subset denotes: CD8-negative CAR-positive T cells from the infusion product. All receptors come from a man in his sixties or seventies with chronic lymphocytic leukemia.

As regards this clone: Sequencing ends 3 residues short of the CDR3 end; the germline J gene provides the rest. The chain combines TRBV6-1 with TRBJ2-7; 7 bases are a match to TRBD1. The CDR3 has 17 residues. Germline-derived CDR1 and CDR2 are MNHNS and SASEGT. V lost 2 bases, J lost 0 bases, and 10 bases stayed unmatched. The covered CDR3 bases are TGTGCCAGCAGTGAAAGGGACAGCCGTTCGAGCTCCTACGAG. It is translated as CASSERDSRSSSYE. The complete CDR3 reads CASSERDSRSSSYEQYF.

For this clone: The read finishes 3 residues shy of the CDR3 end, and the germline J gene is used to complete it. The V and J genes are TRBV18 and TRBJ1-2, with no clear D. Germline V CDR1 and CDR2: KGHSH, LQKENI. The CDR3 length is 12 residues. The CDR3 sequence: CASSPSTNIYTF. The sequenced CDR3 bases are TGTGCCAGCTCACCATCGACAAACATC. The whole variable domain, remainder taken from reference TRBV18 and TRBJ1-2, is NAGVMQNPRHLVRRRGQEARLRCSPMKGHSHVYWYRQLPEEGLKFMVYLQKENIIDESGMPKERFSAEFPKEGPSILRIQQVVRGDSAAYFCASSPSTNIYTFGSGTRLTVV.

In regard to this clone: The read falls 3 residues short of the CDR3 end, and the missing part is taken from the germline J gene. The chain joins TRBV29-1 to TRBJ2-3, with 10 bases fitting TRBD2. Germline V CDR1 and CDR2: SQVTM, ANQGSEA. V lost 6 bases, J lost 2 bases, and 11 bases stayed unmatched. CDR3 length equals 16 residues. The CDR3 loop reads CSVQTLAGAHTDTQYF. Incomplete CDR3 DNA: TGCAGCGTGCAAACTCTAGCGGGGGCCCACACAGATACG.

In the case of this clone: The read ends 3 residues shy of where the CDR3 ends; the end is completed using the germline J gene. This rearrangement joins TRBV11-3 to TRBJ2-5; D is possibly TRBD1 (5 bases). Germline V gene lookup returns CDR1 SGHNT and CDR2 YENEEA. Trimming removed 8 bases at V and 1 base at J, with 11 bases between. The CDR3 has 13 residues. The part of the CDR3 DNA that was read is TGTGCCAGCTCTAGGGGCTTCCAAGAGACC. Residues: CASSRGFQET. In full, the CDR3 is CASSRGFQETQYF.

Concerning this clone itself: The missing CDR3 end, 3 residues past where the read stops, is filled in from the germline J gene. Other DNA sequences in the sample encode the same CDR3. The chain is built from TRBV5-6 and TRBJ1-6; TRBD1 agrees at 9 bases. Germline loops: CDR1 SGHDT, CDR2 YYEEEE. This CDR3 comprises 15 residues. Trimming at V came to 4 bases and at J to 9 bases, leaving 8 bases not matched to a gene. CDR3 DNA (partial): TGTGCCAGCAGCGTCCCGGGACAGGGCGGTTCACCC. Protein product: CASSVPGQGGSP. The CDR3 in full is CASSVPGQGGSPLHF.

A note on this clone: The CDR3 extends 3 residues past the end of the read, so its final part is completed from the germline J gene. The chain links TRBV20-1 to TRBJ1-2; weak D call: TRBD1 (6 bases). CDR1 DFQATT and CDR2 SNEGSKA come from the germline V gene (reference sequence). This CDR3 has 13 amino acids. The sequenced part of the CDR3 DNA is TGCAGTGCTCAGACAGGCCACCAAGAGACC. Its translation: CSAQTGHQET. The whole CDR3 reads CSAQTGHQETYTF.

CDR3 sequence: CASRTSGGGLYNEQFF. The covered CDR3 bases are TGTGCCAGCCGTACTAGCGGGGGGGGGCTCTACAATGAG. The V gene is TRBV6-2 or TRBV6-3, the J gene TRBJ2-1, with 13 positions matching TRBD2. The read comes to an end 3 residues before the CDR3 does, leaving the germline J gene to fill in the end. The CDR3 is made up of 16 amino acids. Germline V gives CDR1 MNHEY, CDR2 SVGEGT. Germline trimming cut 8 bases from V and 3 bases from J; bases unmatched to any gene: 7.

Of note for this clone: From the germline J gene comes the end of the CDR3, since the read stops 3 residues before it. J is TRBJ2-1 and V is TRBV9, with 7 bases aligning to TRBD2. The CDR3 covers 14 residues. Germline CDR1 reads SGDLS; CDR2 reads YYNGEE. V was pared by 3 bases and J by 6 bases, with 6 bases of the junction left unmatched. The CDR3 bases that were read are TGTGCCAGCAGCGAAGCGGGGACCAGCAATGAG. Its protein is CASSEAGTSNE. The whole CDR3 region reads CASSEAGTSNEQFF. Looking up the rest from reference TRBV9 and TRBJ2-1 gives the full variable domain: DSGVTQTPKHLITATGQRVTLRCSPRSGDLSVYWYQQSLDQGLQFLIQYYNGEERAKGNILERFSAQQFPDLHSELNLSSLELGDSALYFCASSEAGTSNEQFFGPGTRLTVL.

Note on this clone: Coverage ceases 3 residues before the CDR3 finishes, and the germline J gene fills in the end. V and J are TRBV6-1 and TRBJ1-2, with D maybe TRBD1 (5 bases). The length of the CDR3 is 15 residues. CDR1 MNHNS and CDR2 SASEGT come from the germline V gene. The covered CDR3 bases are TGTGCCAGCAGTGTGGAGGGGCACTCTTCCTACGAC. The encoded protein is CASSVEGHSSYD. In full, the CDR3 is CASSVEGHSSYDYTF.

In regard to this clone: The germline gene is not matched at one end of the junction; a read error may be the cause. Read coverage stops 3 residues before the CDR3 terminus; the germline J gene supplies the remainder. The chain is built from TRBV18 and TRBJ2-7; no clear D. CDR1 and CDR2 (germline): KGHSH, LQKENI. The CDR3 covers 13 residues. The CDR3 loop is CASSPYSSSEQYF. Incomplete CDR3 DNA: TGTGCCAGCTCCCCGTACTCTTCCTCCGAG. Drawing the rest from reference TRBV18 and TRBJ2-7, the complete variable domain is NAGVMQNPRHLVRRRGQEARLRCSPMKGHSHVYWYRQLPEEGLKFMVYLQKENIIDESGMPKERFSAEFPKEGPSILRIQQVVRGDSAAYFCASSPYSSSEQYFGPGTRLTVT.

As concerns this clone: The missing CDR3 end, 3 residues past where the read stops, is filled in from the germline J gene. This chain links TRBV7-8 with TRBJ2-1, with 10 nucleotides matching TRBD2. This CDR3 is built from 16 residues. Germline V gene lookup returns CDR1 SGHVS and CDR2 FQNEAQ. J was trimmed by 7 bases and V by 4 bases; bases with no gene match: 10. The CDR3 region is CASSWTSSGGGNEQFF. The DNA read from the CDR3 is TGTGCCAGCAGCTGGACTTCTAGCGGGGGAGGGAATGAG.

Concerning this clone: The read ends 3 residues shy of where the CDR3 ends; the end is completed using the germline J gene. Other DNA sequences from this sample encode an identical CDR3 as well. The rearrangement joins TRBV5-1 to TRBJ2-3, with TRBD2 identical over 8 bases. This CDR3 spans 16 amino acids. V was pared by 0 bases and J by 3 bases, with 6 bases of the junction left unmatched. Germline CDR1 SGHRS, CDR2 YFSETQ. Partial CDR3 DNA: TGCGCCAGCAGCTTGGCCCTAGCGGGTGAGACAGATACG. It translates to CASSLALAGETDT. The whole CDR3 protein reads CASSLALAGETDTQYF.

About this clone itself: The read stops 3 residues short of the end of the CDR3; the missing end is completed from the germline J gene. The rearrangement links TRBV7-9 to TRBJ2-3, with TRBD2 identical over 14 bases. Germline V gene sequence: CDR1 SEHNR, CDR2 FQNEAQ (reference sequence). Unmatched junction bases numbered 2, after V lost 5 bases and J lost 4 bases. This CDR3 region has 15 residues. CDR3 sequence: CASSRTSGGPDTQYF. The DNA read from the CDR3 is TGTGCCAGCAGCAGGACTAGCGGGGGGCCAGATACG.

Points on this clone: The CDR3 end is not reached by the read, which stops 3 residues before it; the germline J gene fills it in. The V and J genes are TRBV6-2 or TRBV6-3 and TRBJ2-2; tentative D call: TRBD1 (6 bases). There are 15 residues in the CDR3. Per germline, CDR1 MNHEY and CDR2 SVGEGT. The ends were cut back, 2 bases at V and 7 bases at J, with 14 bases in the middle. The chain's CDR3 is CASSYGWGLGGELFF. CDR3 DNA (partial): TGTGCCAGCAGTTACGGCTGGGGGCTTGGCGGGGAG.

To note about this clone: The CDR3 extends 3 residues past the end of the read, so its final part is completed from the germline J gene. The J gene is TRBJ1-2, the V gene TRBV2, with 9 bases identical to TRBD1. Trimming at V came to 8 bases and at J to 3 bases, leaving 7 bases not matched to a gene. The CDR3 is 14 residues long. CDR1 is SNHLY and CDR2 is FYNNEI in the germline V gene. This CDR3 reads CASFRGDRDYGYTF. The DNA read from the CDR3 is TGTGCCAGCTTCCGAGGGGACAGGGACTATGGC. Looking up the rest from reference TRBV2 and TRBJ1-2 gives the full variable domain: EPEVTQTPSHQVTQMGQEVILRCVPISNHLYFYWYRQILGQKVEFLVSFYNNEISEKSEIFDDQFSVERPDGSNFTLKIRSTKLEDSAMYFCASFRGDRDYGYTFGSGTRLTVV.

As concerns this clone: The read gets to within 3 residues of the CDR3 end, and the germline J gene fills in the rest. The V gene is TRBV5-1, the J gene TRBJ1-1; D unclear. The CDR3 totals 13 residues. CDR1 and CDR2 from the germline V gene are SGHRS and YFSETQ. Trimming took off 1 base at V and 1 base at J, with 5 bases between the two ends. The covered CDR3 bases are TGCGCCAGCAGCTTGAACTCGAACACTGAA. It specifies CASSLNSNTE. The whole CDR3 region reads CASSLNSNTEAFF.

Note on this clone: The read terminates 3 residues ahead of where the CDR3 ends, so the germline J gene completes it. This same CDR3 is encoded by further DNA sequences in the sample. The chain recombines TRBV18 with TRBJ1-2; the D gene is possibly TRBD1 (6 bases). This CDR3 has 13 residues. The germline V gene has CDR1 KGHSH and CDR2 LQKENI. Incomplete CDR3 DNA: TGTGCCAGCTCACTTGACAGGTTCGGAGGA. Translation: CASSLDRFGG. The full CDR3 reads CASSLDRFGGYTF.

Of note for this clone: One end of the junction is discordant with germline, which a read error may explain. The sequenced fragment ends 3 residues before the CDR3 boundary, so the rest is inferred from the germline J gene. The same CDR3 arises from other DNA sequences in this sample as well. The chain carries TRBV5-1 and TRBJ1-3; weak D call: TRBD1 (6 bases). The CDR3 is 16 residues long. From germline, CDR1 is SGHRS and CDR2 YFSETQ. CDR3: CASSFSPGQDGNTIYF. The CDR3 bases that were read are TGCGCCAGCAGCTTTAGCCCGGGACAAGATGGAAACACA.

On this clone: The CDR3 goes on 3 residues after the read ends, and that part is filled in from the germline J gene. The V gene is TRBV10-2, the J gene TRBJ1-5, with a possible D match to TRBD1 (6 bases). The ends were cut back, 7 bases at V and 4 bases at J, with 14 bases in the middle. The germline CDR1 and CDR2 sequences are WSHSY and SAAADI. The CDR3 consists of 14 residues. Here the CDR3 reads CASKRTAPNQPQHF. Partial CDR3 DNA: TGCGCCAGCAAAAGGACAGCGCCGAATCAGCCC.

The CDR3 sequence is CASSLNGQGTEAFF. The covered CDR3 bases are TGCGCCAGCAGCTTGAACGGACAGGGCACTGAA. The chain has TRBV5-1 and TRBJ1-1; 8 positions agree with TRBD1. Read data end 3 residues before the CDR3 end; the end is taken from the germline J gene. Trimming cost V 1 base and J 4 bases; bases outside gene matches: 3. The V gene's germline CDR1 is SGHRS and CDR2 YFSETQ. The CDR3 extends over 14 amino acids.

With respect to this clone: The DNA ends 3 residues before the CDR3 does, and the rest of the CDR3 is filled in from the germline J gene. V usage is TRBV7-6 and J usage is TRBJ2-5; 7 nucleotides line up with TRBD1. Germline loops: CDR1 SGHVS, CDR2 FNYEAQ. The CDR3 runs to 15 residues. The CDR3 here is CASRADRLRTDTQYF. CDR3 DNA (partial): TGTGCCAGCAGAGCGGACAGGTTACGGACAGATACC.

As to this clone: Read coverage stops 3 residues before the CDR3 terminus; the germline J gene supplies the remainder. This chain uses TRBV10-2 with TRBJ2-4, with D possibly being TRBD1 or TRBD2 (5 bases each). The CDR3 contains 14 residues. The germline V gene has CDR1 WSHSY and CDR2 SAAADI. Incomplete CDR3 DNA: TGCGCCAGCAGCGATGACGCGAGGGGTCAGCCT. Protein sequence: CASSDDARGQP. The complete CDR3 sequence is CASSDDARGQPQYF.

For this clone: The read halts 3 residues ahead of the CDR3 end, with the missing end drawn from the germline J gene. The chain combines TRBV7-3 with TRBJ2-4, with D perhaps TRBD1 (6 bases). The CDR3 loop spans 13 amino acids. Germline V CDR1 and CDR2: SGHTA, FQGTGA. The CDR3 DNA, read in part, is TGTGCCAGCAGCCCGCAGGGGCGAGAGCCT. Its translation: CASSPQGREP. The complete CDR3 protein is CASSPQGREPQYF.

A remark on this clone: With the read ending 3 residues before the CDR3 end, the germline J gene is used to fill in that end. V usage is TRBV11-3 and J usage is TRBJ1-1, with a weak D call TRBD1 (6 bases). CDR1 is SGHNT and CDR2 is YENEEA in the germline V gene. V lost 5 bases, J lost 5 bases, and 9 bases lay in between. The CDR3 length is 12 residues. The chain's CDR3 is CASSRDRTEAFF. Partial CDR3 DNA: TGTGCCAGCAGCCGCGACAGGACTGAA.

Notes on this clone: The CDR3 is cut off 3 residues early in the read; its end comes from the germline J gene. The chain is built from TRBV5-5 and TRBJ1-1, with TRBD1 matching over 8 bases. Germline CDR1 is SGHKS and CDR2 is YYEKEE (reference sequence). The V gene end was trimmed by 4 bases and the J gene end by 4 bases; junction bases not matched to a gene: 6. This CDR3 spans 14 amino acids. The CDR3 DNA, read in part, is TGTGCCAGCAGCGGTACCGGGACAGGCACTGAA. It yields the protein CASSGTGTGTE. The whole CDR3 sequence reads CASSGTGTGTEAFF.

In the case of this clone: The read is 3 residues too short to cover the CDR3 end, so that end is filled in from the germline J gene. This rearrangement joins TRBV27 to TRBJ2-7, with D uncertain. The CDR3 covers 13 residues. The germline gives CDR1 MNHEY, CDR2 SMNVEV (reference sequence). The V gene lost 5 bases and the J gene lost 2 bases, with 10 bases spanning the gap. Incomplete CDR3 DNA: TGTGCCAGCAGTCCCCACGAGGCCTACGAG. It specifies CASSPHEAYE. The whole CDR3 region reads CASSPHEAYEQYF.

In regard to this clone: The read terminates 3 residues ahead of where the CDR3 ends, so the germline J gene completes it. This chain connects TRBV18 to TRBJ1-1; no reliable D call. Germline assignment: CDR1 KGHSH and CDR2 LQKENI. The CDR3 runs to 13 residues. CDR3 sequence: CASSPFSTDTAFF. The covered CDR3 bases are TGTGCCAGCTCACCCTTCAGCACAGATACG.

Comment on this clone: The read finishes 3 residues shy of the CDR3 end, and the germline J gene is used to complete it. The chain uses TRBV6-1 and TRBJ2-1; 10 nucleotides match TRBD1. Germline-derived CDR1 and CDR2 are MNHNS and SASEGT. The ends lost 2 bases at V and 2 bases at J; junction bases unmatched: 9. This CDR3 comprises 18 residues. The CDR3 DNA, read in part, is TGTGCCAGCAGTGAATGGGGACAGGGGACTATCCCCTACAATGAG. Translating it yields CASSEWGQGTIPYNE. The entire CDR3 reads CASSEWGQGTIPYNEQFF.

Concerning this clone itself: The read halts 3 residues ahead of the CDR3 end, with the missing end drawn from the germline J gene. The V and J genes are TRBV29-1 and TRBJ1-4; no definite D call. V was cut by 0 bases and J by 9 bases, with 8 bases left in between. CDR3 length: 12 residues. The germline gives CDR1 SQVTM, CDR2 ANQGSEA. The CDR3 sequence: CSVEDEGKKLFF. Incomplete CDR3 DNA: TGCAGCGTTGAAGATGAGGGCAAAAAA.

Remarks on this clone: The read gets to within 3 residues of the CDR3 end, and the germline J gene fills in the rest. The genes are TRBV20-1 and TRBJ2-5; tentative D call: TRBD2 (5 bases). This CDR3 is built from 13 residues. Germline CDR1 DFQATT, CDR2 SNEGSKA (reference sequence). V dropped 4 bases and J dropped 0 bases, with 9 bases sitting between them. The CDR3 is CSANGADQETQYF. The DNA read from the CDR3 is TGCAGTGCTAACGGAGCGGACCAAGAGACC.

About this clone: The CDR3 end is not reached by the read, which stops 3 residues before it; the germline J gene fills it in. The genes are TRBV3-1 (or the pseudogene TRBV3-2) and TRBJ2-5, with D maybe TRBD2 (5 bases). This CDR3 spans 14 amino acids. CDR1 and CDR2 from the germline V gene are LGHDT and YNNKEL (reference sequence). V was cut by 3 bases and J by 6 bases, with 14 bases left in between. CDR3 sequence reads: CASSQKAAVQTQYF. The sequenced part of the CDR3 DNA is TGTGCCAGCAGCCAGAAAGCGGCTGTACAGACC.

Comments on this clone: The read gets to within 3 residues of the CDR3 end, and the germline J gene fills in the rest. This rearrangement joins TRBV18 to TRBJ1-1; D might be TRBD1 (5 bases). The CDR3 runs 13 residues. CDR1 is KGHSH, CDR2 LQKENI, per germline. CDR3 loop: CASSLGTRGEAFF. The part of the CDR3 DNA that was read is TGTGCCAGCTCACTGGGGACTAGGGGCGAG. Full variable domain (remainder filled in from reference TRBV18 and TRBJ1-1): NAGVMQNPRHLVRRRGQEARLRCSPMKGHSHVYWYRQLPEEGLKFMVYLQKENIIDESGMPKERFSAEFPKEGPSILRIQQVVRGDSAAYFCASSLGTRGEAFFGQGTRLTVV.